What follows are 24 T cell receptor beta chains derived from one specimen sequenced in a study of T cells in Graves' hyperthyroidism and ophthalmopathy (dated by TCRdb to between 2017 and 2020). To prepare the library, multiplex PCR was applied. The instrument was an Illumina HiSeq 2000. Amplification of TCR beta CDR3 regions was carried out from RNA transcripts. The first round of RT-PCR for the TCR CDR3 was performed with the HTBI primer set and the Qiagen OneStep RT-PCR kit. Clones were called with MiXCR by TCRdb after fastp trimmed the public reads at Q25, and only in-frame beta chains were retained. Identical CDR3 protein sequences are pooled into one entry, listed with their most common genes and DNA. The sample includes fewer than 650,000 distinct CDR3 sequences, with approximately 15% observed a single time. The ten largest make up approximately 15% of the sample. The sequenced sample was blood. The source of these receptors is a woman aged 40 to 50 with Graves' hyperthyroidism.

V gene TRBV7-9 combines with J gene TRBJ2-2; 7 nucleotides agree with TRBD1. V dropped 4 bases and J dropped 6; count of bases not matched to a gene: 8. CDR3 length: 15 residues. CDR1 and CDR2 (germline): SEHNR, FQNEAQ (reference sequence). CDR3 bases: TGTGCCAGCAGCTACAGCAGGGGGTTTGCCGGGGAGCTGTTTTTT. It yields the protein CASSYSRGFAGELFF.

This clonotype occurred many times. This chain connects TRBV2 to TRBJ2-7; tentative D call: TRBD2 (6 bases). V lost 10 bases, J lost 4 bases, and 17 bases lay in between. This CDR3 region has 13 residues. Germline V gives CDR1 SNHLY, CDR2 FYNNEI. CDR3 in DNA: TGTGCCACGCTCAGTGCAGGGAGGTACGAGCAGTACTTC. Its translation is CATLSAGRYEQYF.

This clonotype showed up just a few times. The rearrangement links TRBV2 to TRBJ2-5; D is perhaps TRBD1 (6 bases). V lost 3 bases, J lost 5 bases, and 25 bases lay in between. The CDR3 is 18 residues long. Germline loops: CDR1 SNHLY, CDR2 FYNNEI. CDR3 bases: TGTGCCAGCAGTGACTCCCATCATGATACAGGGCAGGGCGAGACCCAGTACTTC. Its translation: CASSDSHHDTGQGETQYF.

This clonotype was recorded many times. The V call is TRBV29-1, the J call TRBJ2-1, with D perhaps matching TRBD1 (6 bases). Germline values: CDR1 SQVTM, CDR2 ANQGSEA. V shed 1 base and J shed 7 bases, with 17 bases lying between them. This CDR3 has 15 residues. CDR3 loop: CSVEGQGRSVNEQFF. The CDR3 DNA reads as TGCAGCGTTGAAGGCCAGGGGAGATCAGTAAATGAGCAGTTCTTC.

The V and J genes are TRBV20-1 and TRBJ1-4; the match to TRBD1 covers 8 bases. Germline CDR1 and CDR2: DFQATT and SNEGSKA (reference sequence). The CDR3 sequence is 13 residues long. V was clipped by 2 bases and J by 11 bases; unmatched bases: 7. The CDR3, as DNA: TGCAGTGCTAGACAGGGGGCGCGAGAGAAACTGTTTTTT. Its translation: CSARQGAREKLFF.

This chain joins TRBV4-2 and TRBJ2-2; perhaps TRBD2 as D (6 bases). The CDR3 is 16 amino acids. CDR1 and CDR2 (germline): LGHNA, YNFKEQ. V lost 1 base, J lost 5 bases, and 14 bases lay in between. CDR3 coding DNA: TGTGCCAGCAGCCAAGGGATAGCGGATGTGACCGGGGAGCTGTTTTTT. Its protein is CASSQGIADVTGELFF.

This clonotype was found a few times. The chain carries TRBV4-1 and TRBJ1-1; D gene unclear. Germline CDR1 MGHRA, CDR2 YSYEKL. CDR3 size: 16 residues. The V and J ends lost 1 base and 0 bases respectively, with 12 bases between them. CDR3 amino acids: CASSQGTRAMNTEAFF. The CDR3 DNA follows: TGCGCCAGCAGCCAAGGTACAAGAGCCATGAACACTGAAGCTTTCTTT.

This clonotype was seen more than once but under ten times. It may be a read error: a sequence one base away is much more abundant. The chain joins TRBV7-2 to TRBJ1-5; D call uncertain. Looked up from germline, CDR1 is SGHTA and CDR2 is FQGNSA. This CDR3 has 15 residues. CDR3 nucleotide sequence: TGTGCCGGCAGCCCCGGGCCCGGGAGCAATCAGCCCCAGCATTTT. This translates into CAGSPGPGSNQPQHF.

V is TRBV6-1 and J is TRBJ2-1, with TRBD2 identical over 9 bases. V shed 11 bases and J 3 bases; nucleotides not matched to a gene: 8. The CDR3 is made up of 14 amino acids. Looked up from germline, CDR1 is MNHNS and CDR2 is SASEGT. DNA for the CDR3: TGTGCCGGCAATAGCGGGAGCGGCTACAATGAGCAGTTCTTC. Protein: CAGNSGSGYNEQFF.

This clonotype was observed many times. The chain employs TRBV11-2 and TRBJ2-5, with D perhaps assigned TRBD1 or TRBD2 (5 bases each). With 5 bases removed from V and 5 bases from J, the gap between germline ends came to 15 bases. Germline V gene data show CDR1 as SGHAT and CDR2 as FQNNGV. CDR3 size: 14 residues. The CDR3 reads CASSPQRGVETQYF. The CDR3 coding sequence is TGTGCCAGCAGCCCCCAGAGGGGAGTGGAGACCCAGTACTTC.

This clonotype was seen repeatedly, ten times or more. The chain's CDR3 is CSATRGDRDYEQYF. CDR3 coding DNA: TGCAGTGCTACTAGGGGGGACAGGGACTACGAGCAGTACTTC. The chain recombines TRBV20-1 with TRBJ2-7; 9 bases align to TRBD1. The germline V gene has CDR1 DFQATT and CDR2 SNEGSKA (reference sequence). This CDR3 has 14 amino acids. Trimming at V came to 4 bases and at J to 3 bases, leaving 7 bases not matched to a gene.

This clonotype was seen repeatedly, ten times or more. The chain has TRBV20-1 and TRBJ2-5, with 9 bases identical to TRBD1. Unmatched junction bases numbered 6, after V lost 0 bases and J lost 1 base. In germline, CDR1 is DFQATT, CDR2 SNEGSKA (reference sequence). This CDR3 contains 16 residues. The CDR3 DNA is TGCAGTGCTAGAGATCTGGACAGGGGAATCCAAGAGACCCAGTACTTC. Residues: CSARDLDRGIQETQYF.

This clonotype appeared a few times. The genes are TRBV19 and TRBJ1-5; D perhaps matches TRBD1 (6 bases). Germline loops: CDR1 LNHDA, CDR2 SQIVND (reference sequence). V lost 5 bases and J lost 5, with 10 bases in between. CDR3 length: 13 residues. The CDR3 DNA follows: TGTGCCAGTAGTTACAGGGTAGATCAGCCCCAGCATTTT. Translating it yields CASSYRVDQPQHF.

This clonotype was seen many times. J is TRBJ2-3 and V is TRBV2; D may be TRBD2 (5 bases). The CDR3 loop spans 16 amino acids. Germline-derived CDR1 and CDR2 are SNHLY and FYNNEI. V was clipped by 1 base and J by 6 bases, with 17 bases between them. DNA of the CDR3: TGTGCCAGCAGTGAAGGAGAGGCTAGCCTCCCGGATACGCAGTATTTT. It codes for CASSEGEASLPDTQYF.

Ten or more counts support this clonotype. The chain joins TRBV20-1 to TRBJ1-6; D remains unclear. The germline CDR1 and CDR2 sequences are DFQATT and SNEGSKA (reference sequence). Trimming stripped 6 bases from V and 8 bases from J, with 17 bases between. The CDR3 has 14 residues. CDR3 DNA: TGCAGTGCAGAACGCCCGGCGGAAGATTCACCCCTCCACTTT. It is translated as CSAERPAEDSPLHF.

This clonotype came up many times. The chain employs TRBV7-2 and TRBJ2-3, with no clear D. The CDR3 has 16 amino acids. CDR1 is SGHTA, CDR2 FQGNSA, per germline. V was clipped by 3 bases and J by 0 bases, with 13 bases between them. CDR3 DNA sequence: TGTGCCAGCAGCTTCAAAATAGCAGAAAGCACAGATACGCAGTATTTT. This translates into CASSFKIAESTDTQYF. The full variable domain, rest sourced from reference TRBV7-2 and TRBJ2-3, is GAGVSQSPSNKVTEKGKDVELRCDPISGHTALYWYRQSLGQGLEFLIYFQGNSAPDKSGLPSDRFSAERTGGSVSTLTIQRTQQEDSAVYLCASSFKIAESTDTQYFGPGTRLTVL.

At least ten counts were recorded for this clonotype. V and J are TRBV6-1 and TRBJ2-3, with D tentatively TRBD1 or TRBD2 (5 bases each). V dropped 5 bases and J dropped 1 base, with 13 bases sitting between them. Germline loops: CDR1 MNHNS, CDR2 SASEGT. This CDR3 spans 15 amino acids. CDR3 sequence (DNA): TGTGCCAGCAGTCCCATGGGGGAAGGCACAGATACGCAGTATTTT. Its protein product is CASSPMGEGTDTQYF.

This clonotype was counted ten times or more. The rearrangement joins TRBV2 to TRBJ1-1; D gene uncertain. Trimming pared 7 bases from V and 1 base from J, leaving 10 bases between. The germline V gene has CDR1 SNHLY and CDR2 FYNNEI. The length of the CDR3 is 13 residues. DNA for the CDR3: TGTGCCAGCACCCTCGGAGAGAACACTGAAGCTTTCTTT. Residues: CASTLGENTEAFF.

In this sample, this clonotype turned up many times. The rearrangement uses TRBV9 and TRBJ1-2; D remains ambiguous. Germline V gene lookup returns CDR1 SGDLS and CDR2 YYNGEE. CDR3 length: 16 amino acids. V gave up 4 bases and J gave up 0 bases, with 16 bases separating them. CDR3 protein: CASSPYLLGSNYGYTF. CDR3 nucleotide sequence: TGTGCCAGCAGCCCCTACCTTCTGGGTTCTAACTATGGCTACACCTTC.

This clonotype has at least ten counts. V is TRBV5-6 and J is TRBJ2-1; a weak D match, TRBD2 (5 bases). Trimming cost V 1 base and J 8 bases, with 10 bases left between them. The germline CDR1 and CDR2 sequences are SGHDT and YYEEEE. This CDR3 has 13 amino acids. This CDR3 reads CASSLWRRDEQFF. The CDR3 bases are TGTGCCAGCAGCTTGTGGAGGCGGGATGAGCAGTTCTTC.

In this sample, this clonotype turned up many times. The chain joins TRBV28 to TRBJ2-3; 11 bases are shared with TRBD2. V trimming: 6 bases; J trimming: 2 bases; junction bases outside the gene matches: 10. Looked up from germline, CDR1 is MDHEN and CDR2 is SYDVKM. The CDR3 is made up of 17 amino acids. CDR3 sequence reads: CASSLWASGRNTDTQYF. In DNA form, the CDR3 reads TGTGCCAGCAGCCTTTGGGCTAGCGGGAGGAACACAGATACGCAGTATTTT.

This clonotype occurred many times. This chain joins TRBV10-3 and TRBJ2-7; D remains unclear. CDR3 length: 12 amino acids. Germline CDR1 reads ENHRY; CDR2 reads SYGVKD. Trimming pared 4 bases from V and 4 bases from J, leaving 8 bases between. The CDR3 sequence is CAISVAGYEQYF. DNA for the CDR3: TGTGCCATCAGTGTTGCAGGTTACGAGCAGTACTTC.

In this sample, this clonotype turned up a few times. This chain links TRBV6-2 or TRBV6-3 with TRBJ2-7, with 9 bases that match TRBD2. Per the germline V gene, CDR1 is MNHEY and CDR2 is SVGEGT. With 3 bases clipped from V and 1 base from J, the junction kept 13 bases outside the gene matches. This CDR3 contains 18 residues. The CDR3 DNA is TGTGCCAGCAGTTATGGAGTAGCGGGAGATAACCTTTCCTACGAGCAGTACTTC. This codes for CASSYGVAGDNLSYEQYF.

This clonotype was seen only a few times. V gene TRBV30 combines with J gene TRBJ2-7; 10 nucleotides match TRBD2. The ends lost 4 bases at V and 7 bases at J; junction bases unmatched: 10. The length of the CDR3 is 14 residues. The germline gives CDR1 GTSNPN, CDR2 SVGIG (reference sequence). The CDR3, as DNA: TGTGCCTGGACTAGCGGGAGTGGTTCGAGGGAGCAGTACTTC. This sequence encodes CAWTSGSGSREQYF.